Listed below are T cell receptor beta chains from one sample, sequenced in a study of beta chain features in type 1 diabetes. Profiling relied on immunoSEQ multiplex PCR, and the TCRdb table lists in-frame clones only, not all of them. The sample comprises about 150,000 clones, about 9.4% of which are singletons, and around 0.48% rests with the top ten. The sample was central memory CD4+ T cells from blood. Every receptor here comes from a man aged 25-40 years with type 1 diabetes. Each CDR3 is given with its conserved first and last residue. The order of the fields is V gene, clone size, J gene, D gene, CDR3 protein, CDR3 DNA. A D gene is named only where the DNA matches it firmly. Only some rows state a clone size, as once, few, many or a class for expanded clones.

V: TRBV29-1
size: many
J: TRBJ2-3
D: TRBD1
CDR3: CSVEGQAAVTQYF
DNA: TGCAGCGTTGAGGGACAGGCGGCAGTAACGCAGTATTTT

V: TRBV5-4
size: -
J: TRBJ2-5
D: -
CDR3: CASSLAYREETQYF
DNA: TGTGCCAGCAGCTTGGCCTACAGGGAAGAGACCCAGTACTTC

V: TRBV11-3
size: few
J: TRBJ2-7
D: -
CDR3: CASSLTSAPREQYF
DNA: TGTGCCAGCAGCCTAACCTCCGCCCCCAGGGAGCAGTACTTC

V: TRBV30
size: -
J: TRBJ1-2
D: TRBD1
CDR3: CAWSTGNYGYTF
DNA: TGTGCCTGGTCGACAGGGAACTATGGCTACACCTTC

V: TRBV27
size: -
J: TRBJ2-3
D: TRBD2
CDR3: CASSNRGTSADTQYF
DNA: TGTGCCAGCAGCAACCGGGGGACTAGCGCAGATACGCAGTATTTT

V: TRBV4-2
size: many
J: TRBJ2-7
D: TRBD1
CDR3: CASSQDRGTGILYEQYF
DNA: TGTGCCAGCAGCCAAGATCGGGGGACAGGGATCTTATACGAGCAGTACTTC

V: TRBV7-3
size: few
J: TRBJ2-3
D: TRBD2
CDR3: CASSSGLAGVNTQYF
DNA: TGTGCCAGCAGCTCTGGACTAGCGGGAGTGAATACGCAGTATTTT

V: TRBV18
size: -
J: TRBJ2-1
D: -
CDR3: CASSPGSGEREQFF
DNA: TGTGCCAGCTCACCAGGGTCGGGAGAGCGTGAGCAGTTCTTC

V: TRBV28
size: few
J: TRBJ1-4
D: -
CDR3: CASSYRDREKLFF
DNA: TGTGCCAGCAGCTACAGGGACCGCGAAAAACTGTTTTTT

V: TRBV18
size: -
J: TRBJ1-5
D: -
CDR3: CASSSDSLSNQPQHF
DNA: TGTGCCAGCTCATCGGACAGTTTAAGCAATCAGCCCCAGCATTTT

V: TRBV5-1
size: few
J: TRBJ2-6
D: -
CDR3: CASRSQGPGANVLTF
DNA: TGCGCCAGCAGATCACAGGGACCTGGGGCCAACGTCCTGACTTTC

V: TRBV9
size: few
J: TRBJ1-1
D: TRBD1
CDR3: CASSEGTGSEAFF
DNA: TGTGCCAGCAGCGAGGGGACAGGGTCGGAAGCTTTCTTT

V: TRBV5-1
size: -
J: TRBJ2-2
D: TRBD1
CDR3: CASSKGATFTGELFF
DNA: TGCGCCAGCAGCAAGGGGGCGACTTTCACCGGGGAGCTGTTTTTT

V: TRBV7-9
size: few
J: TRBJ2-2
D: -
CDR3: CASSQYTGELFF
DNA: TGTGCCAGCAGCCAATACACCGGGGAGCTGTTTTTT

V: TRBV29-1
size: many
J: TRBJ2-5
D: TRBD1
CDR3: CSVEDLRTGAYF
DNA: TGCAGCGTTGAAGATCTTCGGACAGGAGCGTACTTC

V: TRBV2
size: -
J: TRBJ2-1
D: TRBD2
CDR3: CASAPWTSSYNEQFF
DNA: TGTGCCAGCGCACCTTGGACTAGTTCCTACAATGAGCAGTTCTTC

V: TRBV15
size: few
J: TRBJ2-1
D: TRBD2
CDR3: CATSTTSGRDNEQFF
DNA: TGTGCCACCAGCACGACTAGCGGGAGGGACAATGAGCAGTTCTTC

V: TRBV5-1
size: -
J: TRBJ2-3
D: -
CDR3: CASAGVGSADTQYF
DNA: TGCGCCAGCGCCGGTGTGGGGAGCGCAGATACGCAGTATTTT

V: TRBV27
size: few
J: TRBJ1-4
D: -
CDR3: CASSFLTGKLFF
DNA: TGTGCCAGCAGTTTCCTGACCGGGAAACTGTTTTTT

V: TRBV7-9
size: -
J: TRBJ2-7
D: TRBD1
CDR3: CASSLVETGKYEQYF
DNA: TGTGCCAGCAGCTTAGTTGAGACAGGGAAATACGAGCAGTACTTC

V: TRBV5-6
size: few
J: TRBJ2-3
D: -
CDR3: CASSTGQTSTDTQYF
DNA: TGTGCCAGCAGCACCGGACAGACTAGCACAGATACGCAGTATTTT

V: TRBV30
size: -
J: TRBJ2-1
D: TRBD2
CDR3: CAWSSGSVGEQFF
DNA: TGTGCCTGGAGTAGCGGGAGTGTCGGTGAGCAGTTCTTC

V: TRBV29-1
size: few
J: TRBJ1-1
D: -
CDR3: CSARRVNTEAFF
DNA: TGCAGCGCACGTCGCGTGAACACTGAAGCTTTCTTT

V: TRBV5-1
size: -
J: TRBJ2-7
D: -
CDR3: CASSLSFPSYEQYF
DNA: TGCGCCAGCAGCTTGTCGTTCCCCTCCTACGAGCAGTACTTC

V: TRBV10-3
size: few
J: TRBJ2-1
D: -
CDR3: CASQGNRLAHQDEQFF
DNA: TGTGCCTCACAGGGCAACCGACTAGCCCACCAGGATGAGCAGTTCTTC

V: TRBV9
size: -
J: TRBJ2-5
D: -
CDR3: CASSTSYQETQYF
DNA: TGTGCCAGCAGCACATCATACCAAGAGACCCAGTACTTC

V: TRBV5-1
size: few
J: TRBJ1-1
D: -
CDR3: CASSLTEHGGAFF
DNA: TGCGCCAGCAGCTTGACCGAACACGGCGGGGCTTTCTTT

V: TRBV29-1
size: -
J: TRBJ1-1
D: TRBD1
CDR3: CSGGGGSGGTEAFF
DNA: TGCAGCGGTGGAGGGGGCTCGGGAGGGACTGAAGCTTTCTTT

V: TRBV5-1
size: few
J: TRBJ2-1
D: TRBD2
CDR3: CASSLVPAGGPGNEQFF
DNA: TGCGCCAGCAGCTTGGTTCCAGCGGGAGGGCCAGGGAATGAGCAGTTCTTC

V: TRBV7-2
size: -
J: TRBJ2-5
D: TRBD2
CDR3: CASSQTSGWGETQYF
DNA: TGTGCCAGCAGCCAAACTAGCGGGTGGGGAGAGACCCAGTACTTC

V: TRBV11-2
size: -
J: TRBJ2-1
D: -
CDR3: CAGRLELDGEQFF
DNA: TGTGCCGGACGACTAGAACTGGATGGGGAGCAGTTCTTC

V: TRBV5-1
size: -
J: TRBJ2-7
D: TRBD2
CDR3: CASAGTSGYSSYEQYF
DNA: TGCGCCAGCGCGGGGACTAGCGGTTACAGCTCCTACGAGCAGTACTTC

V: TRBV25-1
size: few
J: TRBJ2-7
D: -
CDR3: CASSSPGAYEQYF
DNA: TGTGCCAGCAGTTCACCAGGGGCCTACGAGCAGTACTTC

V: TRBV10-3
size: -
J: TRBJ1-2
D: -
CDR3: CAIKGRDYGYTF
DNA: TGTGCCATCAAAGGGAGGGACTATGGCTACACCTTC

V: TRBV29-1
size: few
J: TRBJ2-3
D: -
CDR3: CSVGAGGTDTQYF
DNA: TGCAGCGTTGGAGCGGGTGGCACAGATACGCAGTATTTT

V: TRBV7-9
size: -
J: TRBJ2-7
D: -
CDR3: CASSGLGSEQYF
DNA: TGTGCCAGCAGCGGGCTAGGGAGCGAGCAGTACTTC

V: TRBV28
size: few
J: TRBJ2-7
D: TRBD1
CDR3: CASSLVTGGFYEQYF
DNA: TGTGCCAGCAGTTTGGTGACAGGGGGCTTCTACGAGCAGTACTTC

V: TRBV14
size: -
J: TRBJ1-1
D: -
CDR3: CASSLIAGVNEAFF
DNA: TGTGCCAGCAGCCTAATAGCAGGGGTGAATGAAGCTTTCTTT

V: TRBV7-9
size: few
J: TRBJ1-2
D: -
CDR3: CASSQPHQGGYGYTF
DNA: TGTGCCAGCAGCCAACCTCATCAGGGTGGCTATGGCTACACCTTC

V: TRBV30
size: few
J: TRBJ2-1
D: -
CDR3: CAWIGSRSYNEQFF
DNA: TGTGCCTGGATAGGGAGTCGCTCCTACAATGAGCAGTTCTTC

V: TRBV5-1
size: -
J: TRBJ1-1
D: TRBD1
CDR3: CASSLGDRFTEAFF
DNA: TGCGCCAGCAGCTTGGGGGACAGGTTCACTGAAGCTTTCTTT

V: TRBV2
size: few
J: TRBJ1-4
D: -
CDR3: CASSDRGGNEKLFF
DNA: TGTGCCAGCAGTGATAGGGGTGGCAATGAAAAACTGTTTTTT

V: TRBV14
size: -
J: TRBJ2-3
D: TRBD1
CDR3: CASSQLQDRGKHTQYF
DNA: TGTGCCAGCAGCCAACTACAGGACAGGGGGAAACATACGCAGTATTTT

V: TRBV30
size: few
J: TRBJ2-3
D: TRBD2
CDR3: CAWSQASGTDTQYF
DNA: TGTGCCTGGAGTCAGGCTAGCGGTACAGATACGCAGTATTTT

V: TRBV5-6
size: few
J: TRBJ2-5
D: -
CDR3: CASSFGDSGETQYF
DNA: TGTGCCAGCAGCTTCGGGGACAGCGGGGAGACCCAGTACTTC

V: TRBV28
size: few
J: TRBJ2-1
D: TRBD2
CDR3: CASSPLGGRFYNEQFF
DNA: TGTGCCAGCAGCCCCCTCGGCGGGAGGTTCTACAATGAGCAGTTCTTC

V: TRBV21-1
size: few
J: TRBJ1-5
D: -
CDR3: CASSKLTRVNQPQHF
DNA: TGTGCCAGCAGCAAACTTACTCGGGTTAATCAGCCCCAGCATTTT

V: TRBV15
size: few
J: TRBJ2-2
D: TRBD1
CDR3: CATSRGQGAYTGELFF
DNA: TGTGCCACCAGCAGAGGGCAGGGGGCATACACCGGGGAGCTGTTTTTT

V: TRBV15
size: few
J: TRBJ1-2
D: -
CDR3: CATSRDSQASTF
DNA: TGTGCCACCAGCAGAGATTCACAGGCGAGCACCTTC

V: TRBV4-3
size: few
J: TRBJ2-3
D: -
CDR3: CASSQGPITDTQYF
DNA: TGCGCCAGCAGCCAAGGGCCAATCACAGATACGCAGTATTTT